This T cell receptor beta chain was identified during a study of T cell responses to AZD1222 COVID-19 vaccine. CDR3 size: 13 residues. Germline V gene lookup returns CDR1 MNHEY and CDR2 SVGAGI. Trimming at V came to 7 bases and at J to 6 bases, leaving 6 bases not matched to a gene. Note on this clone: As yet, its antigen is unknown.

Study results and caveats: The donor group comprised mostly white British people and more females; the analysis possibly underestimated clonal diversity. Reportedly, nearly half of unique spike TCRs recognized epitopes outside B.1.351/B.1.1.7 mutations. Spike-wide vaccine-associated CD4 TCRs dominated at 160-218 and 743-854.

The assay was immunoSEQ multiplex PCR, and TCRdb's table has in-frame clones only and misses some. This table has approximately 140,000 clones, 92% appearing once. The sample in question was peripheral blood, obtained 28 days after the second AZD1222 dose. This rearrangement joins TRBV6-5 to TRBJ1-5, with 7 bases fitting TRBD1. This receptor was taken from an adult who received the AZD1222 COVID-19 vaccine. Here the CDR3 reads CASKTGQLQPQHF. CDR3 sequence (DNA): TGTGCCAGCAAAACGGGACAGCTTCAGCCCCAGCATTTT.